A selection of T cell receptor beta chains follows, all from one sample in a study of blood T cell repertoires in COVID-19. The assay was immunoSEQ multiplex PCR, and TCRdb's table has in-frame clones only and misses some. In the table there are more than 200,000 clones, 80% to 90% of which are singletons. Sequencing input: peripheral blood. The receptors come from a man between 50 and 59 years old with acute or convalescent COVID-19. Each CDR3 is given with its conserved first and last residue. Each record gives: CDR3 DNA, CDR3 protein, D gene, clone size, J gene, V gene. D genes are given only for firm matches. Not every row has a clone size; where given, it reads once, few, many or a size class.

cdr3_nt: TGTGCCAGCACAAGCCCGGGACAGGGGAACTATGGCTACACCTTC
cdr3_aa: CASTSPGQGNYGYTF
d_call: TRBD1
clone_size: .
j_call: TRBJ1-2
v_call: TRBV6-5

cdr3_nt: TGTGCCAGTCGCACCCGGGGACAGGGGAGGGACAATGAGCAGTTCTTC
cdr3_aa: CASRTRGQGRDNEQFF
d_call: TRBD1
clone_size: .
j_call: TRBJ2-1
v_call: TRBV19

cdr3_nt: TGTGCCAGCAGCCCCAATCGGGACAGAAAAGCTTTCTTT
cdr3_aa: CASSPNRDRKAFF
d_call: TRBD1
clone_size: .
j_call: TRBJ1-1
v_call: TRBV11-2

cdr3_nt: TGCGCCAGCAGTGATGGAGGGAGAAAACTGTTTTTT
cdr3_aa: CASSDGGRKLFF
d_call: .
clone_size: few
j_call: TRBJ1-4
v_call: TRBV10-2

cdr3_nt: TGTGCCAGCACCCGGGGGGATGGGGGTTCGCGTGGCTACACCTTC
cdr3_aa: CASTRGDGGSRGYTF
d_call: .
clone_size: .
j_call: TRBJ1-2
v_call: TRBV7-2

cdr3_nt: TGTGCCAGCTCTTCGCTTGGACAGGGCGATCAGCCCCAGCATTTT
cdr3_aa: CASSSLGQGDQPQHF
d_call: TRBD1
clone_size: .
j_call: TRBJ1-5
v_call: TRBV18

cdr3_nt: TGTGCCAGCAGTGAACGTACGGAGGGCCTCTATGGCTACACCTTC
cdr3_aa: CASSERTEGLYGYTF
d_call: .
clone_size: .
j_call: TRBJ1-2
v_call: TRBV2

cdr3_nt: TGCGCCAGCAGCGCGGGACAGTATAATGAAAAACTGTTTTTT
cdr3_aa: CASSAGQYNEKLFF
d_call: TRBD1
clone_size: .
j_call: TRBJ1-4
v_call: TRBV5-1

cdr3_nt: TGCGCCAGCAGCTTGATTCAGGGAAGGAGCTCCTACAATGAGCAGTTCTTC
cdr3_aa: CASSLIQGRSSYNEQFF
d_call: .
clone_size: .
j_call: TRBJ2-1
v_call: TRBV5-1

cdr3_nt: TGTGCCAGCAGACTGACAGGGGGCGACTATGGCTACACCTTC
cdr3_aa: CASRLTGGDYGYTF
d_call: TRBD1
clone_size: .
j_call: TRBJ1-2
v_call: TRBV6-5

cdr3_nt: TGTGCCAGCAGCCAAGGGCCGACAGCTCCCACCGGGGAGCTGTTTTTT
cdr3_aa: CASSQGPTAPTGELFF
d_call: .
clone_size: few
j_call: TRBJ2-2
v_call: TRBV3-1/TRBV3-2

cdr3_nt: TGTGCCAGCGCACGGGGACAGGCGAAGTATGGCTACACCTTC
cdr3_aa: CASARGQAKYGYTF
d_call: TRBD1
clone_size: .
j_call: TRBJ1-2
v_call: TRBV6-5

cdr3_nt: TGCGCCAGCAGCACCCTCGGAGGAGGGCACAATGAGCAGTTCTTC
cdr3_aa: CASSTLGGGHNEQFF
d_call: .
clone_size: .
j_call: TRBJ2-1
v_call: TRBV5-1

cdr3_nt: TGTGCCATATCCGGGACAGAGAGCTACGAGCAGTACTTC
cdr3_aa: CAISGTESYEQYF
d_call: TRBD1
clone_size: .
j_call: TRBJ2-7
v_call: TRBV10-3

cdr3_nt: TGTGCCAGCAAGGGAGATAGACTGAGTGCAGCTTTCTTT
cdr3_aa: CASKGDRLSAAFF
d_call: .
clone_size: .
j_call: TRBJ1-1
v_call: TRBV5-4

cdr3_nt: TGTGCCAGCAGTTACTCGTGGGCAATTTCCTACGAGCAGTACTTC
cdr3_aa: CASSYSWAISYEQYF
d_call: .
clone_size: .
j_call: TRBJ2-7
v_call: TRBV6-2/TRBV6-3

cdr3_nt: TGTGCCAGCAGTTTATATCGGGGGTCGGTCGTGCGCACAGATACGCAGTATTTT
cdr3_aa: CASSLYRGSVVRTDTQYF
d_call: .
clone_size: .
j_call: TRBJ2-3
v_call: TRBV27

cdr3_nt: TGTGCCAGCTCCCGACAGGGGAGCTCTGGGGCCAACGTCCTGACTTTC
cdr3_aa: CASSRQGSSGANVLTF
d_call: TRBD1
clone_size: .
j_call: TRBJ2-6
v_call: TRBV18

cdr3_nt: TGTGCCAGCAGCCCGAGACAGGGAACCAGCTCCTACAATGAGCAGTTCTTC
cdr3_aa: CASSPRQGTSSYNEQFF
d_call: TRBD1
clone_size: .
j_call: TRBJ2-1
v_call: TRBV9

cdr3_nt: TGTGCCAGCAGCTTAAACTGGAACACTGAAGCTTTCTTT
cdr3_aa: CASSLNWNTEAFF
d_call: .
clone_size: .
j_call: TRBJ1-1
v_call: TRBV7-8

cdr3_nt: TGTGCCAGCAGCCTACTGGGCGATGAGCAGTTCTTC
cdr3_aa: CASSLLGDEQFF
d_call: .
clone_size: few
j_call: TRBJ2-1
v_call: TRBV27

cdr3_nt: TGTGCCAGCAGCCAAGCAGGGGGTGCCTACGAGCAGTACTTC
cdr3_aa: CASSQAGGAYEQYF
d_call: TRBD1
clone_size: .
j_call: TRBJ2-7
v_call: TRBV3-1/TRBV3-2

cdr3_nt: TGCAGCGTTGGAAATCGAGGGAGCTATGGCTACACCTTC
cdr3_aa: CSVGNRGSYGYTF
d_call: .
clone_size: .
j_call: TRBJ1-2
v_call: TRBV29-1

cdr3_nt: TGTGCCAGCAGCCAATCGACTGACGGGGAGCTGTTTTTT
cdr3_aa: CASSQSTDGELFF
d_call: .
clone_size: .
j_call: TRBJ2-2
v_call: TRBV3-1/TRBV3-2

cdr3_nt: TGTGCCAGCAGCCACCCATCGCTGGGAGACTATGGCTACACCTTC
cdr3_aa: CASSHPSLGDYGYTF
d_call: .
clone_size: .
j_call: TRBJ1-2
v_call: TRBV5-6

cdr3_nt: TGCGCCAGCAGCTCCGGGACACCCAGGGCACCCCTCCACTTT
cdr3_aa: CASSSGTPRAPLHF
d_call: .
clone_size: .
j_call: TRBJ1-6
v_call: TRBV10-1

cdr3_nt: TGTGCCAGCGGAGCGGGGGGCACGTGGGTTAATGAGCAGTTCTTC
cdr3_aa: CASGAGGTWVNEQFF
d_call: TRBD2
clone_size: .
j_call: TRBJ2-1
v_call: TRBV14

cdr3_nt: TGTGCCATCAGTGAAGGGACTAGCGGGGTATACGAGCAGTACTTC
cdr3_aa: CAISEGTSGVYEQYF
d_call: TRBD2
clone_size: .
j_call: TRBJ2-7
v_call: TRBV10-3

cdr3_nt: TGTGCCAGCAGCGTCCAGGGTGGCGACACTGAAGCTTTCTTT
cdr3_aa: CASSVQGGDTEAFF
d_call: .
clone_size: once
j_call: TRBJ1-1
v_call: TRBV7-3

cdr3_nt: TGTGCCAGCGACAGGACGACTTTGAACACTGAAGCTTTCTTT
cdr3_aa: CASDRTTLNTEAFF
d_call: .
clone_size: .
j_call: TRBJ1-1
v_call: TRBV6-6

cdr3_nt: TGCAGCGCTGGTACCCCGGGACAGGGTGTTTATGGCTACACCTTC
cdr3_aa: CSAGTPGQGVYGYTF
d_call: TRBD1
clone_size: .
j_call: TRBJ1-2
v_call: TRBV29-1

cdr3_nt: TGCGCCAGCAGCTTGGGGGGGACTTCTAACACCGGGGAGCTGTTTTTT
cdr3_aa: CASSLGGTSNTGELFF
d_call: .
clone_size: .
j_call: TRBJ2-2
v_call: TRBV5-1

cdr3_nt: TGTGCCAGCACAGGACAGGGTGCAGTGTATGGCTACACCTTC
cdr3_aa: CASTGQGAVYGYTF
d_call: TRBD1
clone_size: .
j_call: TRBJ1-2
v_call: TRBV25-1

cdr3_nt: TGTGCCAGCAGACAGGACCGCCGCGGGCCCCAGCATTTT
cdr3_aa: CASRQDRRGPQHF
d_call: .
clone_size: .
j_call: TRBJ1-5
v_call: TRBV6-5

cdr3_nt: TGCGCCACCGCCACCGGGAGTTACTCTGGGGCCAACGTCCTGACTTTC
cdr3_aa: CATATGSYSGANVLTF
d_call: .
clone_size: .
j_call: TRBJ2-6
v_call: TRBV5-1

cdr3_nt: TGTGCCAGCAGCTTAGTGGGAGGGGGTTCCACTGAAGCTTTCTTT
cdr3_aa: CASSLVGGGSTEAFF
d_call: .
clone_size: .
j_call: TRBJ1-1
v_call: TRBV7-8

cdr3_nt: TGCAGCGTTGAATATGGTGTGGGGGGTACCTACACCTTC
cdr3_aa: CSVEYGVGGTYTF
d_call: .
clone_size: .
j_call: TRBJ1-2
v_call: TRBV29-1

cdr3_nt: TGTGCCAGCAGGCCTCCAGGAGGGAACGACTATGGCTACACCTTC
cdr3_aa: CASRPPGGNDYGYTF
d_call: .
clone_size: .
j_call: TRBJ1-2
v_call: TRBV6-5

cdr3_nt: TGTGCCATCAGTGGGGGTGCAGCGGGGGTACAAGAGACCCAGTACTTC
cdr3_aa: CAISGGAAGVQETQYF
d_call: TRBD2
clone_size: .
j_call: TRBJ2-5
v_call: TRBV10-3

cdr3_nt: TGTGCCAGCAGCGGGCAGGGGGCTCGGGGTCAGCCCCAGCATTTT
cdr3_aa: CASSGQGARGQPQHF
d_call: TRBD1
clone_size: .
j_call: TRBJ1-5
v_call: TRBV5-8

cdr3_nt: TGTGCCAGTAGATTCCGGACAGGCCTCTCCTACGAGCAGTACTTC
cdr3_aa: CASRFRTGLSYEQYF
d_call: TRBD1
clone_size: .
j_call: TRBJ2-7
v_call: TRBV19

cdr3_nt: TGTGCCAGTACCACGCGTCCGGGACAGGGGGCTCAAATGAACACTGAAGCTTTCTTT
cdr3_aa: CASTTRPGQGAQMNTEAFF
d_call: TRBD1
clone_size: few
j_call: TRBJ1-1
v_call: TRBV19

cdr3_nt: TGTGCCTGGAGTTCGGGGAGCAATCAGCCCCAGCATTTT
cdr3_aa: CAWSSGSNQPQHF
d_call: .
clone_size: few
j_call: TRBJ1-5
v_call: TRBV30

cdr3_nt: TGTGCCAGCAGCGTAGGCGGGGGGGAGACCCAGTACTTC
cdr3_aa: CASSVGGGETQYF
d_call: TRBD2
clone_size: .
j_call: TRBJ2-5
v_call: TRBV9